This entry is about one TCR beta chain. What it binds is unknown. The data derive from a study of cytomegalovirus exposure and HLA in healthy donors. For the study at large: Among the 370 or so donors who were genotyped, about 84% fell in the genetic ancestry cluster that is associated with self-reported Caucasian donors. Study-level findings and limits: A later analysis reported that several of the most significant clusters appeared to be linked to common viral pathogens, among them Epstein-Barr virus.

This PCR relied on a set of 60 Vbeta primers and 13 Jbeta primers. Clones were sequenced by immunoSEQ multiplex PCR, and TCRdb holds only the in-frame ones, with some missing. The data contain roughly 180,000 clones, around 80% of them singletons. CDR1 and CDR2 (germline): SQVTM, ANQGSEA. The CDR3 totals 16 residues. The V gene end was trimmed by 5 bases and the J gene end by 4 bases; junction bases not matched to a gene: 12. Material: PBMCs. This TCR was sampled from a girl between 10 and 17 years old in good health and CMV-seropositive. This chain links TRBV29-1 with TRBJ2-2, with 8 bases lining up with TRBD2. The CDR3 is CSVRGTGTSSTGELFF. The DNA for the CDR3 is TGCAGCGTTAGGGGTACCGGGACTAGTAGCACCGGGGAGCTGTTTTTT.